The present entry profiles one T cell receptor beta chain with its context. A single count supports this clone. Its antigen target is currently unknown. No base-level quality is on record; no much larger clone is a single base apart. Taken with the paper, the label for time point translates to: cycle 4 day 1 (C4D1), after 6 weeks of nivolumab. Relapse after autologous stem cell transplantation had occurred in all trial patients, and cohorts A, B and C were distinguished by prior brentuximab vedotin exposure. The trial cohort was composed of around 60 patients with relapsed/refractory classical Hodgkin lymphoma, for whom complete response, partial response or progressive disease was recorded as best overall response. In the multi-cohort phase II CheckMate 205 trial, trial patients received single-agent nivolumab. Best overall response was determined by an independent review committee according to the 2007 International Working Group response criteria. Trial PBMCs were collected just before the start of nivolumab (C1D1) and during therapy at cycle 2 day 1 and cycle 4 day 1. After peripheral blood was drawn into 8 mL Vacutainer Cell Preparation Tubes, PBMCs were isolated by centrifugation and then cryopreserved.

Genomic DNA was extracted with the Qiagen DNeasy kit from unsorted PBMCs and from negatively selected CD4+ and CD8+ fractions. TCR beta CDR3 regions were amplified by immunoSEQ multiplex PCR using primers annealing to V and J segments. A synthetic immune receptor repertoire was used to minimize amplification bias, and any remaining bias was removed computationally after sequencing. The authors' analysis ran thus. Custom Python scripts were used to quantify repertoire diversity as the Shannon entropy index. Unsorted, CD4+ and CD8+ repertoires were analyzed separately, except for combined analyses in which CD4+ and CD8+ sequences were merged in silico. Clonal expansion was defined as at least a 2-fold frequency increase after treatment relative to C1D1, with a pseudocount of 0.5 for undetected baseline clones. Clones with 0 or 1 copy at C1D1 were defined as singleton clones, while clones with 2 or more copies were defined as non-singleton clones. Clones expanded in unsorted samples were assigned a CD4+, CD8+ or unknown annotation through matching of protein sequences in sorted samples from the same patient. Wilcoxon tests were applied to paired samples to test diversity changes from C1D1 to C4D1. Here the immuneACCESS table is served through TCRdb, limited to in-frame sequences with V and J called. Missing clones are a known gap in these copies; in checked studies unresolved V genes cover under half, and the rest lacks a known reason. V and J calls and clone size are copied from that table; D and trimming were computed from the DNA. In this sample the table shows some 30,000 clones, 81% of which occur a single time. The ten top clones hold about a sixth of the sample.

These data belong to a study of PD-1 blockade in classical Hodgkin lymphoma (dated by TCRdb to 2018 to 2020). As for the study more broadly: Nivolumab dosing was 3 mg/kg intravenously every 2 weeks, continuing until either disease progression or unacceptable toxicity. The study used CyTOF and TCR beta sequencing to define a peripheral blood immune signature of response to PD-1 blockade in classical Hodgkin lymphoma. What the research found in general, with its limitations: A significant rise by C4D1 was seen in CD4+ but not CD8+ TCR diversity (p=0.0027 vs p=0.16), with the rise being most apparent in complete responders (p=0.02). Among trial patients, those achieving complete response had baseline diversity similar to that of newly diagnosed patients, while diversity was significantly lower in partial responders and progressors. The study was limited to a single clinical trial cohort, and causes of repertoire differences, possibly disease activity or prior therapy, remained undefined. Newly diagnosed patients were reported to have lower baseline TCR diversity than healthy donors, and relapsed/refractory patients were reported to have lower baseline TCR diversity still. Patients starting nivolumab less than 1 year after ASCT had lower diversity and were excluded from later analyses to avoid confounding by immune reconstitution.

From its cysteine to its phenylalanine, the CDR3 spans 14 amino acids. Only the CDR3 DNA stays, 42 bases, in frame from base 1. The V and J genes are TRBV21-1 and TRBJ2-1; the table's D gene call, TRBD1, was not cross checked with the DNA. TRBV21-1 is termed a pseudogene. The TCR comes from a human donor with classical Hodgkin lymphoma. Sequences were derived from peripheral blood mononuclear cells (PBMCs), sampled before the fourth cycle of nivolumab. In nucleotides, the sequence is TGTGCCAGCAGCAAAGGGGGCTGCTACAATGAGCAGTTCTTC. The resulting protein is CASSKGGCYNEQFF.